Below are 21 T cell receptor beta chains sequenced from a single sample in a study of T cell responses to AZD1222 COVID-19 vaccine. Profiled with immunoSEQ multiplex PCR; TCRdb holds only in-frame clones, not every one. The sample holds about 97,000 clones, around 87% seen once. Sequenced material: peripheral blood, taken 28 days after the second AZD1222 dose. The origin of the receptors is an adult who received the AZD1222 COVID-19 vaccine.

This clone was found a few times. The V gene is TRBV7-9, the J gene TRBJ2-3; D unclear. The CDR3 runs to 13 residues. Trimming cost V 0 bases and J 4 bases, with 5 bases left between them. Germline CDR1 and CDR2: SEHNR and FQNEAQ (reference sequence). CDR3 sequence: CASSLAGSDTQYF. The CDR3 DNA reads TGTGCCAGCAGCTTAGCGGGGTCAGATACGCAGTATTTT.

The chain recombines TRBV3-1 (or the pseudogene TRBV3-2) with TRBJ1-4, with D tentatively TRBD1 (5 bases). This CDR3 contains 14 residues. Germline loops: CDR1 LGHDT, CDR2 YNNKEL (reference sequence). V lost 2 bases and J 10 bases, leaving 14 bases between the germline ends. DNA for the CDR3: TGTGCCAGCAGCCAACAGGGAAATGTTGGAAAACTGTTTTTT. This encodes CASSQQGNVGKLFF.

This clone occurred once. V usage is TRBV5-1 and J usage is TRBJ2-3, with TRBD2 as a possible D gene (5 bases). CDR1 is SGHRS, CDR2 YFSETQ, per germline. The CDR3 loop spans 14 amino acids. Trimming stripped 3 bases from V and 2 bases from J, with 10 bases between. DNA for the CDR3: TGCGCCAGCAGCTCGGACTCTTTCACAGATACGCAGTATTTT. Encoded protein: CASSSDSFTDTQYF.

This clone was recorded only once. The chain carries TRBV19 and TRBJ1-3; tentatively, D is TRBD1 (5 bases). This CDR3 region has 15 residues. Trimming pared 1 base from V and 7 bases from J, leaving 14 bases between. The germline V gene encodes CDR1 LNHDA and CDR2 SQIVND (reference sequence). The CDR3 here is CASSIALGGSNTIYF. The CDR3 DNA reads TGTGCCAGTAGTATAGCCCTCGGGGGGTCGAACACCATATATTTT. Combining the CDR3 with reference TRBV19 and TRBJ1-3 gives the whole variable domain DGGITQSPKYLFRKEGQNVTLSCEQNLNHDAMYWYRQDPGQGLRLIYYSQIVNDFQKGDIAEGYSVSREKKESFPLTVTSAQKNPTAFYLCASSIALGGSNTIYFGEGSWLTVV.

CDR3 in DNA: TGTGCCAGTAGTATTAAGGGGGAGACCCAGTACTTC. This translates into CASSIKGETQYF. The chain uses TRBV19 and TRBJ2-5; the D gene is possibly TRBD1 (5 bases). Germline CDR1 and CDR2: LNHDA and SQIVND (reference sequence). Trimming shortened V by 3 bases and J by 5 bases, and 7 bases separated the two germline ends. The CDR3 runs to 12 residues.

The chain has TRBV11-3 and TRBJ2-1, with a tentative D call TRBD2 (6 bases). This CDR3 contains 15 residues. Deletions cut 5 bases from V and 1 base from J, with 12 bases between. CDR1 and CDR2 (germline): SGHNT, YENEEA. The DNA of the CDR3 is TGTGCCAGCAGCCTCAAGCGGGTTTCCTACAATGAGCAGTTCTTC. Protein product: CASSLKRVSYNEQFF.

CDR3 coding DNA: TGCAGCGTAGCCGGGACTAGATACAATGAGCAGTTCTTC. It specifies CSVAGTRYNEQFF. The chain is built from TRBV29-1 and TRBJ2-1; 8 bases line up with TRBD2. CDR1 is SQVTM, CDR2 ANQGSEA, per germline. V lost 6 bases, J lost 4 bases, and 5 bases stayed unmatched. CDR3 length: 13 residues.

The chain carries TRBV27 and TRBJ2-7; D possibly uses TRBD1 or TRBD2 (5 bases each). V lost 2 bases, J lost 5 bases, and 16 bases lay in between. The length of the CDR3 is 15 residues. The V gene's germline CDR1 is MNHEY and CDR2 SMNVEV (reference sequence). The CDR3 nucleotides are TGTGCCAGCAGTTTAACCGGGACGCTACCTAACGAGCAGTACTTC. Translating gives CASSLTGTLPNEQYF.

The chain uses TRBV27 and TRBJ2-2; possibly TRBD1 or TRBD2 for D (6 bases each). The CDR3 sequence is 15 residues long. V was clipped by 1 base and J by 6 bases, with 12 bases between them. Per the germline V gene, CDR1 is MNHEY and CDR2 is SMNVEV (reference sequence). The CDR3 loop is CASSLLQGRPGELFF. CDR3 coding DNA: TGTGCCAGCAGTTTATTGCAGGGGAGGCCCGGGGAGCTGTTTTTT.

This clone has more than one count but fewer than ten. Other DNA sequences in the sample encode the same CDR3. The chain links TRBV5-1 to TRBJ1-6; 8 positions agree with TRBD1. The CDR3 extends over 15 amino acids. CDR1 and CDR2 from the germline V gene are SGHRS and YFSETQ. Trimming removed 0 bases from V and 10 bases from J; junction bases left unmatched: 6. The CDR3 protein is CASSLGGQGRSPLHF. The CDR3 nucleotides read TGCGCCAGCAGCTTGGGAGGACAGGGACGGTCACCCCTCCACTTT.

The rearrangement joins TRBV7-3 to TRBJ2-3; D could derive from TRBD1 or TRBD2 (6 bases each). V was clipped by 2 bases and J by 1 base, with 10 bases between them. This CDR3 has 15 residues. CDR1 and CDR2 from the germline V gene are SGHTA and FQGTGA. The CDR3 coding sequence is TGTGCCAGCAGCTTATCGGGGGCCTGCACAGATACGCAGTATTTT. As protein: CASSLSGACTDTQYF.

Comment on this clone: Other DNA sequences in this sample translate to the same CDR3. V and J are TRBV27 and TRBJ2-7; the match to TRBD2 covers 13 bases. V shed 8 bases, J shed 4 bases, and the junction held 2 bases outside the gene matches. CDR1 is MNHEY, CDR2 SMNVEV, per germline (reference sequence). CDR3 length: 13 amino acids. This CDR3 reads CASRTSGSYEQYF. Written as DNA, the CDR3 is TGTGCCAGCCGGACTAGCGGGAGTTACGAGCAGTACTTC.

The V call is TRBV6-6, the J call TRBJ1-2; the match to TRBD1 covers 11 bases. Germline CDR1 MNHNY, CDR2 SVGAGI (reference sequence). CDR3 length equals 16 residues. V shed 5 bases and J 8 bases; nucleotides not matched to a gene: 13. The CDR3 region has the DNA TGTGCCAGCAGTCCCAATAGCCGGACAGGGGGCACAGGCTACACCTTC. Translating gives CASSPNSRTGGTGYTF.

This chain uses TRBV5-1 with TRBJ2-7; D tentatively reads TRBD1 or TRBD2 (5 bases each). The CDR3 totals 14 residues. Germline loops: CDR1 SGHRS, CDR2 YFSETQ. With 0 bases removed from V and 5 bases from J, the gap between germline ends came to 12 bases. The CDR3 DNA reads as TGCGCCAGCAGCTTGGCCGGGGCGAATCACGAGCAGTACTTC. As protein: CASSLAGANHEQYF.

The V gene is TRBV5-6, the J gene TRBJ1-3, with D hard to call. CDR1 SGHDT and CDR2 YYEEEE come from the germline V gene. The V end lost 3 bases, the J end lost 0 bases, and 7 bases lay between the germline ends. The CDR3 extends over 14 amino acids. CDR3 sequence (DNA): TGTGCCAGCAGCTCTCAATCCTCTGGAAACACCATATATTTT. This codes for CASSSQSSGNTIYF.

J is TRBJ2-5 and V is TRBV2; a weak D match, TRBD2 (5 bases). In germline, CDR1 is SNHLY, CDR2 FYNNEI. This CDR3 has 12 amino acids. The germline V and J ends were trimmed by 7 bases and 4 bases, with 10 bases remaining between them. The CDR3 is CASKTRGETQYF. The CDR3 nucleotides are TGTGCCAGCAAAACTAGAGGAGAGACCCAGTACTTC.

The genes are TRBV5-1 and TRBJ1-1; 8 bases agree with TRBD1. This CDR3 region has 18 residues. Germline trimming cut 0 bases from V and 4 bases from J; bases unmatched to any gene: 14. The germline V gene encodes CDR1 SGHRS and CDR2 YFSETQ. The DNA for the CDR3 is TGCGCCAGCAGCTTGGTGTCAGGGGGCCTCGTCGGTATCACTGAAGCTTTCTTT. Amino acids: CASSLVSGGLVGITEAFF.

This clone was counted between two and nine times. The J gene is TRBJ1-6, the V gene TRBV7-3, with D unclear. Trimming removed 4 bases from V and 7 bases from J, with 17 bases in between. CDR1 and CDR2 from the germline V gene are SGHTA and FQGTGA. This CDR3 is built from 16 residues. CDR3 protein: CASSSGPFRTNSPLHF. The CDR3 DNA follows: TGTGCCAGCAGCTCAGGACCCTTCAGAACCAATTCACCCCTCCACTTT.

The chain uses TRBV3-1 (or the pseudogene TRBV3-2) and TRBJ1-1; TRBD1 is a possible D gene (5 bases). The CDR3 runs 14 residues. Trimming removed 3 bases from V and 5 bases from J, with 13 bases in between. Germline V CDR1 and CDR2: LGHDT, YNNKEL (reference sequence). CDR3 region: CASSHRRGGTEAFF. The CDR3 coding sequence is TGTGCCAGCAGCCATCGGAGGGGAGGGACTGAAGCTTTCTTT.

This CDR3 is CASGQGYGYTF. Written as DNA, the CDR3 is TGTGCCTCGGGACAGGGCTATGGCTACACCTTC. The chain couples TRBV30 to TRBJ1-2, with 9 bases matching TRBD1. The germline CDR1 and CDR2 sequences are GTSNPN and SVGIG (reference sequence). The CDR3 extends over 11 amino acids. V shed 7 bases and J 4 bases; nucleotides not matched to a gene: 1.

The chain is built from TRBV28 and TRBJ1-4; D is unresolved. Trimming took 5 bases from V and 8 from J, leaving 21 bases between them. This CDR3 is built from 16 residues. The V gene's germline CDR1 is MDHEN and CDR2 SYDVKM. Here the CDR3 reads CASSLHSTGRSEKLFF. DNA of the CDR3: TGTGCCAGCAGTCTTCACTCGACGGGGAGAAGCGAAAAACTGTTTTTT.